This T cell receptor (beta chain) was documented in a study of cytotoxic CD8 clonotypes in ibrutinib-treated CLL. Around 2.2 micrograms of genomic DNA, which was extracted from cryopreserved PBMCs, served as the material used for the TCR beta libraries. Data came from immunoSEQ multiplex PCR; TCRdb stores just in-frame clones and leaves some out. The sample records some 10,000 clones, about 80% being singletons. Losses at the gene ends were 6 bases for V and 4 bases for J; bases not matched to a gene: 7. Germline values: CDR1 KGHSH, CDR2 LQKENI. This CDR3 spans 15 amino acids. Study-level results: Baseline clonality exceeded age-matched healthy donors and tracked circulating CD8+ T-cell counts. Clonality increased at ibrutinib response and stayed stable in sustained remission. At progression, however, it fell back toward baseline. With treatment, public clonotypes, which were uncommon, either contracted or remained stable.

For this clone: Its antigen is unidentified.

This sample comprised PBMCs, obtained at disease progression, from a patient treated with ibrutinib. The chain employs TRBV18 and TRBJ1-5, with TRBD1 matching 9 bases. The sequence was obtained from a human donor with chronic lymphocytic leukemia. The CDR3 DNA is TGTGCCAGCTCTCTACAGGGGGCAGGGAATCAGCCCCAGCATTTT. Translating gives CASSLQGAGNQPQHF.